The clone carrying this T cell receptor (beta chain) was seen ten or more times. Its antigen is currently unknown. The sample belongs to a study of T cell repertoires in cytomegalovirus infection. For the study at large: Indicated by public TCR beta signatures were CMV infection and matching HLA type.

Germline lookup yields CDR1 MNHEY and CDR2 SVGAGI. The ends were cut back, 2 bases at V and 7 bases at J, with 15 bases in the middle. The CDR3 has 15 amino acids. One entry per CDR3 protein, called by TCRdb with MiXCR from the reads. The sample includes about 460,000 distinct CDR3 sequences, 11% of them seen just once. Study observations and caveats: Carriers of CMV and the relevant HLA type were discriminated by public TCR beta frequency. What dominated the ex vivo response were HLA-C-restricted CMV-specific TCR beta clonotypes.

This chain links TRBV6-5 with TRBJ1-5; D is unresolved. Material for sequencing was PBMCs. This TCR came from a human donor in good health (CMV status not recorded). Some clones in this sample may be carry-over from other donors' samples. The CDR3 bases are TGTGCCAGCAGTTACCGTCGCGGAGGTGGACAGCCCCAGCATTTT. Amino acid sequence: CASSYRRGGGQPQHF.